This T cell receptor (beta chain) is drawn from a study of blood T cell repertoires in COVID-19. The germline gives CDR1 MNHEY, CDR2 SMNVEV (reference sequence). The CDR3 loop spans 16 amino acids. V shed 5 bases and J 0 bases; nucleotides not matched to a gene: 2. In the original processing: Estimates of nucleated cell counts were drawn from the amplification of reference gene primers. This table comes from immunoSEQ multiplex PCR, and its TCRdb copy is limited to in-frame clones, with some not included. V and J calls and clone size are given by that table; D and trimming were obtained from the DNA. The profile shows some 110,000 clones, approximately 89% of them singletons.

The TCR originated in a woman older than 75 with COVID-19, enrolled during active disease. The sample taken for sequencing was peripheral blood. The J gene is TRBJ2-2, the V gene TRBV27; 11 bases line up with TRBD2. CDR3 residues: CASSELAGANTGELFF. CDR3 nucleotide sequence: TGTGCCAGCAGTGAACTAGCGGGGGCGAACACCGGGGAGCTGTTTTTT.